A single sample gave rise to the 29 T cell receptor beta chains below, sequenced in a study of blood T cell repertoires in COVID-19. Clones were read by immunoSEQ multiplex PCR, and TCRdb kept only the in-frame ones, dropping some. The data show 100,000 to 140,000 clones, around 80% seen once. Sequenced sample: peripheral blood. These receptors were collected from a man aged 65 to 79 with acute or convalescent COVID-19.

The chain joins TRBV18 to TRBJ2-7; D gene ambiguous. V was clipped by 3 bases and J by 0 bases, with 12 bases between them. The CDR3 is made up of 15 amino acids. Germline assignment: CDR1 KGHSH and CDR2 LQKENI. CDR3 nucleotide sequence: TGTGCCAGCTCACCGAACACCCAGTACTCCTACGAGCAGTACTTC. It translates to CASSPNTQYSYEQYF.

The chain recombines TRBV27 with TRBJ2-3; 7 nucleotides match TRBD2. The germline gives CDR1 MNHEY, CDR2 SMNVEV (reference sequence). The CDR3 is 20 residues long. V was pared by 6 bases and J by 0 bases, with 21 bases of the junction left unmatched. In nucleotides, the CDR3 is TGTGCCAGCAGCTTAGTGAAGTCCCTCGGACTAGTCCGTAGCACAGATACGCAGTATTTT. Amino acids: CASSLVKSLGLVRSTDTQYF.

This chain joins TRBV11-1 and TRBJ2-7, with 9 positions matching TRBD1. CDR1 is SGHAT and CDR2 is FQDESV in the germline V gene (reference sequence). V was pared by 5 bases and J by 2 bases, with 7 bases of the junction left unmatched. The CDR3 extends over 15 amino acids. In DNA form, the CDR3 reads TGTGCCAGCAGCCCAGGGACAGGGACGGCCTACGAGCAGTACTTC. This codes for CASSPGTGTAYEQYF.

CDR3 loop: CASSESGTAYEQYF. As DNA, the CDR3 is TGCGCCAGCAGTGAGTCAGGGACAGCCTACGAGCAGTACTTC. This chain links TRBV10-2 with TRBJ2-7; the match to TRBD1 covers 7 bases. From germline, CDR1 is WSHSY and CDR2 SAAADI. V shed 0 bases and J 2 bases; nucleotides not matched to a gene: 1. CDR3 length: 14 amino acids.

The chain employs TRBV7-2 and TRBJ1-4; no definite D call. CDR1 is SGHTA and CDR2 is FQGNSA in the germline V gene. Trimming removed 1 base at V and 0 bases at J, with 6 bases between. This CDR3 is built from 15 residues. The CDR3 spells CASSLDSATNEKLFF. The CDR3 nucleotides read TGTGCCAGCAGCTTAGATTCAGCAACTAATGAAAAACTGTTTTTT. The full variable domain, completed using reference TRBV7-2 and TRBJ1-4, is GAGVSQSPSNKVTEKGKDVELRCDPISGHTALYWYRQSLGQGLEFLIYFQGNSAPDKSGLPSDRFSAERTGGSVSTLTIQRTQQEDSAVYLCASSLDSATNEKLFFGSGTQLSVL.

The chain is built from TRBV12-3 or TRBV12-4 and TRBJ1-2; D is ambiguous. V lost 2 bases and J lost 5, with 6 bases in between. There are 12 residues in the CDR3. The CDR3 DNA follows: TGTGCCAGCAGTTTACTTCAGTATGGCTACACCTTC. Its translation: CASSLLQYGYTF.

This clone has more than one count but fewer than ten. The J gene is TRBJ1-1, the V gene TRBV5-6; no clear D gene. Germline loops: CDR1 SGHDT, CDR2 YYEEEE. Trimming took off 1 base at V and 5 bases at J, with 15 bases between the two ends. This CDR3 comprises 15 residues. Written as DNA, the CDR3 is TGTGCCAGCAGCTTGTCTCCGGTCCGAGGGACTGAAGCTTTCTTT. It translates to CASSLSPVRGTEAFF.

DNA for the CDR3: TGTGCCAGCAGTGATCCGGTCTCTGGAAACACCATATATTTT. Its protein product is CASSDPVSGNTIYF. This sequence joins TRBV6-1 and TRBJ1-3; no clear D. Trimming took off 3 bases at V and 0 bases at J, with 6 bases between the two ends. This CDR3 comprises 14 residues. Germline assignment: CDR1 MNHNS and CDR2 SASEGT.

J is TRBJ1-2 and V is TRBV5-3, with D unresolved. TRBV5-3 counts as an open reading frame of uncertain function. V shed 5 bases and J shed 3 bases, with 23 bases lying between them. The CDR3 loop spans 17 amino acids. The CDR3 nucleotides are TGTGCCAGAAGGGGGAGGTTCGGGCCAGTTCCACACTATGGCTACACCTTC. Translation: CARRGRFGPVPHYGYTF.

This clone was seen only a few times. V gene TRBV18 combines with J gene TRBJ1-1, with 8 bases aligning to TRBD1. Germline V gene lookup returns CDR1 KGHSH and CDR2 LQKENI. The length of the CDR3 is 14 residues. V shed 3 bases and J 3 bases; nucleotides not matched to a gene: 3. The CDR3 bases are TGTGCCAGCTCACCGACAGGGGACGACACTGAAGCTTTCTTT. Amino acid sequence: CASSPTGDDTEAFF.

The genes are TRBV25-1 and TRBJ2-3, with D maybe TRBD2 (6 bases). In germline, CDR1 is MGHDK, CDR2 SYGVNS. Deletions cut 3 bases from V and 3 bases from J, with 13 bases between. The CDR3 is made up of 15 amino acids. CDR3 region: CASSDFGGSTDTQYF. The CDR3, as DNA: TGTGCCAGCAGTGATTTTGGGGGGAGTACAGATACGCAGTATTTT.

The rearrangement uses TRBV6-2 or TRBV6-3 and TRBJ2-1, with 8 bases matching TRBD2. The V segment lost 4 bases and the J segment 7 bases; nucleotides outside the gene matches: 3. This CDR3 region has 13 residues. From germline, CDR1 is MNHEY and CDR2 SVGEGT. The CDR3 nucleotides read TGTGCCAGCAGTTGGACTAGCCTGAATGAGCAGTTCTTC. Translating gives CASSWTSLNEQFF.

This clone was counted once. The chain links TRBV6-5 to TRBJ1-2; D remains ambiguous. Trimming took 5 bases from V and 6 from J, leaving 16 bases between them. This CDR3 has 14 residues. Germline V CDR1 and CDR2: MNHEY, SVGAGI. The DNA of the CDR3 is TGTGCCAGCAGTCCTCGACCTTGGGAGAATGGCTACACCTTC. Amino acids: CASSPRPWENGYTF.

The chain has TRBV6-5 and TRBJ1-6; D gene ambiguous. Germline assignment: CDR1 MNHEY and CDR2 SVGAGI. This CDR3 spans 15 amino acids. V lost 0 bases and J lost 10, with 13 bases in between. The CDR3 DNA is TGTGCCAGCAGTTACTCTGCCGTCGACAAATCACCCCTCCACTTT. As protein: CASSYSAVDKSPLHF.

J is TRBJ2-2 and V is TRBV6-5; D possibly corresponds to TRBD1 (6 bases). Trimming took 6 bases from V and 1 from J, leaving 12 bases between them. Germline V CDR1 and CDR2: MNHEY, SVGAGI. The CDR3 is 15 residues long. The CDR3 reads CASRESRGNTGELFF. CDR3 DNA sequence: TGTGCCAGCAGAGAGAGCAGGGGGAACACCGGGGAGCTGTTTTTT.

The chain recombines TRBV5-1 with TRBJ1-1; a weak D match, TRBD1 (6 bases). V lost 7 bases and J 0 bases, leaving 19 bases between the germline ends. The V gene's germline CDR1 is SGHRS and CDR2 YFSETQ. The CDR3 length is 16 residues. The CDR3 loop is CASRNPRQALNTEAFF. CDR3 DNA sequence: TGCGCCAGCCGCAACCCCAGACAGGCCTTGAACACTGAAGCTTTCTTT.

The V gene is TRBV6-5, the J gene TRBJ2-1, with TRBD1 identical over 10 bases. The CDR3 has 15 residues. J gave up 8 bases and V 4 bases, and 8 bases lay outside the gene matches. The germline V gene has CDR1 MNHEY and CDR2 SVGAGI. The CDR3 spells CASSFDRGRLDEQFF. CDR3 DNA sequence: TGTGCCAGCAGTTTCGACAGGGGGCGGTTGGATGAGCAGTTCTTC.

The chain employs TRBV4-3 and TRBJ1-1; the match to TRBD1 covers 7 bases. There are 14 residues in the CDR3. Germline V gene sequence: CDR1 LGHNA, CDR2 YSLEER. V shed 0 bases, J shed 5 bases, and the junction held 3 bases outside the gene matches. As DNA, the CDR3 is TGCGCCAGCAGCCAAGAACAGGGGTGGACTGAAGCTTTCTTT. Translating it yields CASSQEQGWTEAFF.

This CDR3 is CASSLSGSRNSGNTIYF. DNA of the CDR3: TGTGCCAGCAGTTTATCGGGTAGCCGGAACTCTGGAAACACCATATATTTT. The J gene is TRBJ1-3, the V gene TRBV27, with D unresolved. V was shortened by 0 bases and J by 0 bases, with 12 bases between the two germline ends. Germline V lookup: CDR1 MNHEY, CDR2 SMNVEV (reference sequence). This CDR3 is built from 17 residues.

The chain employs TRBV7-9 and TRBJ1-6, with D hard to call. The CDR3 is 15 amino acids. V lost 5 bases, J lost 6 bases, and 14 bases lay in between. Looked up from germline, CDR1 is SEHNR and CDR2 is FQNEAQ (reference sequence). In DNA form, the CDR3 reads TGTGCCAGCAGCGCCGACACCTTACCTAATTCACCCCTCCACTTT. This gives the protein CASSADTLPNSPLHF.

This clone was detected only once. The chain combines TRBV12-3 or TRBV12-4 with TRBJ2-5, with a possible D match to TRBD1 (5 bases). V lost 9 bases and J lost 3, with 14 bases in between. The CDR3 is 13 amino acids. The CDR3 spells CARMAGRKETQYF. Written as DNA, the CDR3 is TGTGCCAGAATGGCAGGGCGTAAAGAGACCCAGTACTTC.

The genes are TRBV2 and TRBJ2-6; TRBD1 matches 9 bases. Germline V CDR1 and CDR2: SNHLY, FYNNEI. The CDR3 is made up of 15 amino acids. Trimming took 8 bases from V and 2 from J; bases not matched to a gene: 4. In DNA form, the CDR3 reads TGTGCCAGCGGGACAGGGTTCCCTGGGGCCAACGTCCTGACTTTC. Its translation is CASGTGFPGANVLTF.

The genes are TRBV5-1 and TRBJ1-2; D remains ambiguous. Trimming took 5 bases from V and 4 from J, leaving 15 bases between them. CDR1 SGHRS and CDR2 YFSETQ come from the germline V gene. The CDR3 sequence is 14 residues long. This CDR3 is CASSEASRGYGYTF. The CDR3 DNA follows: TGCGCCAGCAGTGAGGCCTCTCGGGGCTATGGCTACACCTTC.

The V and J genes are TRBV6-5 and TRBJ2-1; D might be TRBD2 (5 bases). The germline V gene has CDR1 MNHEY and CDR2 SVGAGI. This CDR3 spans 15 amino acids. Trimming pared 2 bases from V and 5 bases from J, leaving 13 bases between. This CDR3 is CASSYRRSGNNEQFF. DNA for the CDR3: TGTGCCAGCAGTTACAGGCGCTCCGGGAACAATGAGCAGTTCTTC.

This clone was seen only a few times. The chain carries TRBV5-6 and TRBJ2-7; 10 nucleotides line up with TRBD1. The germline V gene has CDR1 SGHDT and CDR2 YYEEEE. The CDR3 runs to 14 residues. The V segment lost 4 bases and the J segment 7 bases; nucleotides outside the gene matches: 8. CDR3 in DNA: TGTGCCAGCAGCCCCGGGACAGGGGCTCGGGAGCAGTACTTC. Its protein product is CASSPGTGAREQYF.

This chain joins TRBV5-4 and TRBJ1-2, with D maybe TRBD1 (5 bases). The CDR3 consists of 15 residues. Per the germline V gene, CDR1 is SGHNT and CDR2 is YYREEE (reference sequence). V was shortened by 3 bases and J by 0 bases, with 12 bases between the two germline ends. CDR3 DNA sequence: TGTGCCAGCAGCTCGGGCGGGGGAGCTAACTATGGCTACACCTTC. Translated, it gives CASSSGGGANYGYTF.

The rearrangement joins TRBV7-9 to TRBJ1-4; TRBD1 matches 7 bases. This CDR3 comprises 17 residues. With 5 bases clipped from V and 5 bases from J, the junction kept 14 bases outside the gene matches. From germline, CDR1 is SEHNR and CDR2 FQNEAQ (reference sequence). DNA for the CDR3: TGTGCCAGCAGCGAGGGACAGTATAATATCGGGAATGAAAAACTGTTTTTT. Its translation is CASSEGQYNIGNEKLFF.

The chain is built from TRBV20-1 and TRBJ2-5; D unresolved. The CDR3 extends over 14 amino acids. Germline CDR1 DFQATT, CDR2 SNEGSKA (reference sequence). With 3 bases removed from V and 4 bases from J, the gap between germline ends came to 15 bases. CDR3 sequence: CSASSGLVGETQYF. DNA for the CDR3: TGCAGTGCTAGTTCGGGTCTAGTGGGAGAGACCCAGTACTTC.

The chain combines TRBV7-9 with TRBJ1-6; 9 nucleotides align to TRBD1. V dropped 5 bases and J dropped 7; count of bases not matched to a gene: 3. There are 14 residues in the CDR3. CDR1 SEHNR and CDR2 FQNEAQ come from the germline V gene (reference sequence). Written as DNA, the CDR3 is TGTGCCAGCAGCACGACAGGGGGGAATTCACCCCTCCACTTT. Translation: CASSTTGGNSPLHF.